This T cell receptor (beta chain) appears in the sequencing data of a study of T cell responses to AZD1222 COVID-19 vaccine. Study overall: The study pooled second doses at about 4 or about 12 weeks.

The junction had 5 bases not matched to a gene; V was cut back by 6 bases and J by 7 bases. CDR3 length: 13 amino acids. TCRdb keeps only in-frame clones here, not all; method: immunoSEQ multiplex PCR. The data contain over 100,000 clones, 92% of them singletons. Overall study findings and caveats: Baseline serostatus was positive in only six AZD1222 recipients. The breadth and depth of Spike-specific TCRs increased once two AZD1222 doses had been given. No day 14 peak samples; only post-peak repertoires were characterized.

Note on this clone: The antigen is unknown.

The rearrangement uses TRBV12-3 or TRBV12-4 and TRBJ1-2, with 10 bases matching TRBD1. This material consisted of peripheral blood, taken on day 0 of AZD1222 vaccination. The source is an adult in good health. The CDR3 protein is CASRGTGDFGYTF. In DNA form, the CDR3 reads TGTGCCAGCAGGGGGACAGGGGATTTTGGCTACACCTTC.